The 14 T cell receptor beta chains below all came from one sample that was sequenced in a study of T cells after posttransplantation cyclophosphamide. Repertoires were generated with immunoSEQ multiplex PCR, while TCRdb's copy carries only in-frame clones and drops some. The data show tens of thousands of clones, with none appearing a single time. Sequencing used PBMCs. Source of these receptors: a man in his forties or fifties in good health, CMV-negative, and a related stem cell transplant donor.

This clone was detected ten times or more. The V gene is TRBV7-3, the J gene TRBJ2-7; D might be TRBD1 (5 bases). Germline CDR1 and CDR2: SGHTA and FQGTGA. Deletions cut 2 bases from V and 6 bases from J, with 11 bases between. The CDR3 covers 13 residues. CDR3 bases: TGTGCCAGCAGCTTAGGCAGGGCTGGCGAGCAGTACTTC. Translating it yields CASSLGRAGEQYF.

In this sample, this clone turned up many times. The chain employs TRBV12-2 and TRBJ2-7; the table's D call, TRBD2, was not checked against the DNA. TRBV12-2 is designated a pseudogene. The CDR3 has 17 residues. The CDR3 bases are TGTGCAAGTCGCTTAGTTCATAGGACTATATATTCCTACGAGCAGTACTTC. Its translation: CASRLVHRTIYSYEQYF.

This clone was detected ten times or more. The V gene is TRBV10-3, the J gene TRBJ2-7; 10 bases align to TRBD1. The V gene end was trimmed by 6 bases and the J gene end by 3 bases; junction bases not matched to a gene: 11. The CDR3 totals 16 residues. CDR1 is ENHRY, CDR2 SYGVKD, per germline. CDR3 DNA sequence: TGTGCCATCAGGGGGACAGGGGTCGGTAAAGGCTACGAGCAGTACTTC. It is translated as CAIRGTGVGKGYEQYF.

This clone appeared many times. The chain is built from TRBV7-3 and TRBJ2-5, with D maybe TRBD1 (6 bases). Germline CDR1 reads SGHTA; CDR2 reads FQGTGA. The CDR3 is 14 residues long. Trimming left V 2 bases short and J 5 bases short, with 12 bases between. The CDR3 sequence is CASSLGQPGETQYF. For the CDR3, the DNA is TGTGCCAGCAGCTTAGGACAGCCGGGGGAGACCCAGTACTTC.

There are many counts of this clone. The chain employs TRBV11-2 and TRBJ1-1; D perhaps matches TRBD1 (5 bases). There are 16 residues in the CDR3. Germline CDR1 is SGHAT and CDR2 is FQNNGV. V was shortened by 0 bases and J by 1 base, with 12 bases between the two germline ends. The CDR3 sequence: CASSLEFGRANTEAFF. CDR3 sequence (DNA): TGTGCCAGCAGCTTAGAATTCGGCAGGGCGAACACTGAAGCTTTCTTT.

This clone was seen at least ten times. The chain employs TRBV7-6 and TRBJ2-1; 10 bases fit TRBD2. J was trimmed by 10 bases and V by 5 bases; bases with no gene match: 11. This CDR3 spans 15 amino acids. The germline V gene has CDR1 SGHVS and CDR2 FNYEAQ. CDR3 amino acids: CASSRAAGGPREQFF. DNA for the CDR3: TGTGCCAGCAGCCGAGCAGCGGGGGGGCCGCGGGAGCAGTTCTTC.

This clone was counted ten times or more. The gene calls are TRBV7-9 and TRBJ1-6; D gene unclear. Trimming left V 4 bases short and J 7 bases short, with 5 bases between. The CDR3 is 12 amino acids. The V gene's germline CDR1 is SEHNR and CDR2 FQNEAQ (reference sequence). This chain's CDR3 is CASSSGNSPLHF. CDR3 nucleotides: TGTGCCAGCAGCTCGGGGAATTCACCCCTCCACTTT.

This clone was picked up many times. The chain couples TRBV10-3 to TRBJ1-3, with a weak D call TRBD1 (6 bases). The CDR3 is 19 residues long. Germline V lookup: CDR1 ENHRY, CDR2 SYGVKD. V lost 4 bases and J 0 bases, leaving 22 bases between the germline ends. In nucleotides, the CDR3 is TGTGCCATCAGTGGATTACTAGAAAGGGGGGGACTCTCTGGAAACACCATATATTTT. Encoded protein: CAISGLLERGGLSGNTIYF.

This clone was seen at least ten times. V gene TRBV7-2 combines with J gene TRBJ2-2; D ambiguous. The CDR3 extends over 11 amino acids. Between the trimmed V and J ends, which lost 3 bases and 11 bases, there was a span of 7 bases. Germline V gene lookup returns CDR1 SGHTA and CDR2 FQGNSA. CDR3 sequence: CASSFSRELFF. The CDR3 region has the DNA TGTGCCAGCAGCTTCTCGCGAGAGCTGTTTTTT.

This clone showed up many times. V and J are TRBV5-4 and TRBJ2-5; possible D gene TRBD2, 6 bases. This CDR3 comprises 13 residues. Trimming stripped 4 bases from V and 5 bases from J, with 12 bases between. CDR1 and CDR2 (germline): SGHNT, YYREEE (reference sequence). CDR3: CASSPRRDETQYF. The CDR3 coding sequence is TGTGCCAGCAGCCCCCGGCGGGACGAGACCCAGTACTTC.

This clone was seen ten or more times. This sequence joins TRBV10-1 and TRBJ2-3; D remains ambiguous. The CDR3 runs to 12 residues. In germline, CDR1 is WNHNN, CDR2 SYGVQD (reference sequence). The V and J ends lost 8 bases and 2 bases respectively, with 8 bases between them. The CDR3 DNA sequence: TGCGCCAGCCAGTCCCCCACAGATACGCAGTATTTT. Encoded protein: CASQSPTDTQYF.

This clone was counted ten times or more. The rearrangement uses TRBV5-5 and TRBJ2-7; TRBD1 agrees at 10 bases. The CDR3 consists of 15 residues. V shed 4 bases and J 4 bases; nucleotides not matched to a gene: 8. Germline CDR1 and CDR2: SGHKS and YYEKEE (reference sequence). CDR3 protein: CASSKPGTGVYEQYF. The CDR3 nucleotides are TGTGCCAGCAGCAAGCCCGGGACAGGGGTATACGAGCAGTACTTC.

The table lists this clone with many counts. The chain links TRBV19 to TRBJ1-4; 7 bases map to TRBD1. Germline loops: CDR1 LNHDA, CDR2 SQIVND (reference sequence). V lost 6 bases, J lost 8 bases, and 15 bases stayed unmatched. The CDR3 consists of 16 residues. The CDR3 sequence: CASRPLGRQGDEKLFF. The CDR3 DNA sequence: TGTGCCAGTAGACCCCTCGGGAGACAGGGTGACGAAAAACTGTTTTTT.

This clone was observed many times. The genes are TRBV5-8 and TRBJ2-3, with 11 bases fitting TRBD2. Germline V gene data show CDR1 as SGHTS and CDR2 as YDEGEE. The junction had 9 bases not matched to a gene; V was cut back by 5 bases and J by 1 base. The CDR3 is 17 residues long. CDR3 DNA: TGTGCCAGCAGACTGGAGAAACTAGCGGGAGGCACAGATACGCAGTATTTT. It translates to CASRLEKLAGGTDTQYF.